This TCR beta chain is drawn from a study of cytomegalovirus exposure and HLA in healthy donors. The study, taken as a whole, reports: Per published accounts, TCR beta sequences correctly predicted the HLA-A and HLA-B alleles of most subjects.

Note on this clone: The target antigen is unknown.

Primers for the PCR totalled 60 Vbeta and 13 Jbeta. Only in-frame clones appear in the TCRdb table, and some are missing; sequencing was by immunoSEQ multiplex PCR. Of around 150,000 clones listed, approximately 80% are singletons. The CDR3 sequence is 13 residues long. Trimming stripped 3 bases from V and 7 bases from J, with 10 bases between. CDR1 is MGHRA and CDR2 is YSYEKL in the germline V gene. Sample: PBMCs. The clonotype was recovered from a man aged 25-45 years in good health and CMV-seronegative. The chain is built from TRBV4-1 and TRBJ2-4; tentative D call: TRBD2 (5 bases). In DNA, the CDR3 is TGCGCCAGCAGCCAGGGAGTATTTAACATTCAGTACTTC. Protein sequence: CASSQGVFNIQYF.